What follows are 19 T cell receptor beta chains derived from one specimen sequenced in a study of cytomegalovirus exposure and HLA in healthy donors. TCRdb's table, derived via immunoSEQ multiplex PCR, lists solely in-frame clones and lacks some. The repertoire includes over 90,000 clones, about 94% of them detected once, and approximately 0.91% sits in the top ten. The specimen was PBMCs. The receptors originated from a woman between 18 and 29 years old in good health and CMV-seronegative.

The chain recombines TRBV5-1 with TRBJ2-7, with 13 bases aligning to TRBD2. CDR1 is SGHRS and CDR2 is YFSETQ in the germline V gene. With 4 bases clipped from V and 1 base from J, the junction kept 2 bases outside the gene matches. The CDR3 totals 15 residues. CDR3 sequence (DNA): TGCGCCAGCAGCATGGGACTAGCGGGGTCCTACGAGCAGTACTTC. Its translation is CASSMGLAGSYEQYF.

In this sample, this clone turned up a few times. The chain has TRBV9 and TRBJ1-2; 7 bases line up with TRBD1. This CDR3 contains 14 residues. V trimming: 0 bases; J trimming: 4 bases; junction bases outside the gene matches: 3. Germline assignment: CDR1 SGDLS and CDR2 YYNGEE. The CDR3 region has the DNA TGTGCCAGCAGCGTAGGGGACAGCCTCTATGGCTACACCTTC. Translating gives CASSVGDSLYGYTF. The variable domain in full, with the rest retrieved from reference TRBV9 and TRBJ1-2, is DSGVTQTPKHLITATGQRVTLRCSPRSGDLSVYWYQQSLDQGLQFLIQYYNGEERAKGNILERFSAQQFPDLHSELNLSSLELGDSALYFCASSVGDSLYGYTFGSGTRLTVV.

The chain combines TRBV18 with TRBJ2-1; D not certain. Per germline, CDR1 KGHSH and CDR2 LQKENI. V lost 3 bases and J 7 bases, leaving 16 bases between the germline ends. This CDR3 contains 15 residues. CDR3 in DNA: TGTGCCAGCTCACCCGTTGTAGGCGGAACAAATGAGCAGTTCTTC. Amino acids: CASSPVVGGTNEQFF.

The chain carries TRBV6-5 and TRBJ1-5; possibly TRBD1 for D (5 bases). V gave up 2 bases and J gave up 4 bases, with 12 bases separating them. CDR1 MNHEY and CDR2 SVGAGI come from the germline V gene. The CDR3 length is 15 residues. The CDR3 sequence is CASSYGQGGNQPQHF. The CDR3 bases are TGTGCCAGCAGTTACGGCCAGGGCGGTAATCAGCCCCAGCATTTT.

The chain couples TRBV27 to TRBJ2-7; 9 bases map to TRBD2. The V and J ends lost 11 bases and 7 bases, in that order; junction bases with no gene match: 15. The CDR3 is 14 residues long. CDR1 is MNHEY, CDR2 SMNVEV, per germline (reference sequence). This chain's CDR3 is CASSPGGGAREQYF. CDR3 DNA sequence: TGTGCCTCCTCACCGGGCGGGGGGGCCCGAGAGCAGTACTTC.

V gene TRBV4-1 combines with J gene TRBJ2-1, with D perhaps matching TRBD2 (6 bases). The CDR3 extends over 15 amino acids. V dropped 1 base and J dropped 2 bases, with 9 bases sitting between them. Per the germline V gene, CDR1 is MGHRA and CDR2 is YSYEKL. The CDR3 region has the DNA TGCGCCAGCAGCCAAGTAGCGGAGCCCTACAATGAGCAGTTCTTC. Translated, it gives CASSQVAEPYNEQFF.

This sequence joins TRBV7-9 and TRBJ2-2, with D perhaps TRBD1 (6 bases). The CDR3 is 17 amino acids. Germline V gene lookup returns CDR1 SEHNR and CDR2 FQNEAQ (reference sequence). V lost 4 bases and J lost 0, with 15 bases in between. The DNA of the CDR3 is TGTGCCAGCAGCTCGAAAAACAGGGTCTCGAACACCGGGGAGCTGTTTTTT. Translating gives CASSSKNRVSNTGELFF.

The J gene is TRBJ2-1, the V gene TRBV7-2; tentative D call: TRBD2 (6 bases). Trimming pared 1 base from V and 6 bases from J, leaving 13 bases between. The germline gives CDR1 SGHTA, CDR2 FQGNSA. The CDR3 loop spans 15 amino acids. The CDR3 nucleotides read TGTGCCAGCAGCTTAGTACGGGAGAGCGCCAATGAGCAGTTCTTC. Its translation is CASSLVRESANEQFF.

The chain employs TRBV10-1 and TRBJ2-3, with TRBD2 matching 10 bases. Germline V CDR1 and CDR2: WNHNN, SYGVQD (reference sequence). This CDR3 has 15 amino acids. V lost 3 bases and J lost 4; bases outside the gene matches: 4. The CDR3 here is CASSDPGLASDTQYF. CDR3 bases: TGCGCCAGCAGTGACCCGGGACTAGCGTCAGATACGCAGTATTTT.

This clone appeared a few times. V gene TRBV5-6 combines with J gene TRBJ2-7, with 10 bases identical to TRBD2. Germline CDR1 SGHDT, CDR2 YYEEEE. The CDR3 extends over 14 amino acids. V gave up 4 bases and J gave up 6 bases; unmatched junction bases: 7. The CDR3 region is CASSLAGASPEQYF. The CDR3 coding sequence is TGTGCCAGCAGCCTAGCGGGAGCATCTCCCGAGCAGTACTTC.

The chain joins TRBV5-4 to TRBJ2-3; tentative D call: TRBD1 (5 bases). V lost 2 bases and J lost 2, with 9 bases in between. CDR1 SGHNT and CDR2 YYREEE come from the germline V gene (reference sequence). This CDR3 is built from 14 residues. The CDR3 loop reads CASSLDRNTDTQYF. Written as DNA, the CDR3 is TGTGCCAGCAGCTTAGACAGAAACACAGATACGCAGTATTTT.

The chain links TRBV6-4 to TRBJ2-6; tentatively, D is TRBD1 (5 bases). Deletions cut 6 bases from V and 4 bases from J, with 10 bases between. This CDR3 is built from 14 residues. Germline V gene data show CDR1 as MRHNA and CDR2 as SNTAGT. DNA of the CDR3: TGTGCCAGCAGCCAGGGTCCCGGGGCCAACGTCCTGACTTTC. It yields the protein CASSQGPGANVLTF.

This clone was seen once. The V call is TRBV4-3, the J call TRBJ1-6; no clear D. CDR1 LGHNA and CDR2 YSLEER come from the germline V gene. V was cut by 2 bases and J by 2 bases, with 10 bases left in between. This CDR3 is 16 amino acids long. DNA for the CDR3: TGCGCCAGCAGCCAAAGGGAGGCGCCCTATAATTCACCCCTCCACTTT. Protein sequence: CASSQREAPYNSPLHF.

This clone was seen only once. The chain carries TRBV6-5 and TRBJ1-3, with TRBD1 matching over 8 bases. Germline V gene lookup returns CDR1 MNHEY and CDR2 SVGAGI. There are 13 residues in the CDR3. J was trimmed by 2 bases and V by 6 bases; bases with no gene match: 0. In nucleotides, the CDR3 is TGTGCCAGCAGGACAGGGGCTGGAAACACCATATATTTT. Its translation is CASRTGAGNTIYF.

V gene TRBV27 combines with J gene TRBJ2-7; D might be TRBD1 (5 bases). CDR1 is MNHEY, CDR2 SMNVEV, per germline (reference sequence). This CDR3 comprises 13 residues. V lost 8 bases and J lost 4, with 15 bases in between. The CDR3 DNA follows: TGTGCCAGCGCTTCGGACAATACTTACGAGCAGTACTTC. It codes for CASASDNTYEQYF.

The chain couples TRBV5-1 to TRBJ1-6; 8 nucleotides line up with TRBD1. Germline-derived CDR1 and CDR2 are SGHRS and YFSETQ. The CDR3 loop spans 16 amino acids. V shed 1 base and J 9 bases; nucleotides not matched to a gene: 9. The CDR3 DNA is TGCGCCAGCAGCTTGTGGGGTGACAGGGGATCTTCACCCCTCCACTTT. Its translation: CASSLWGDRGSSPLHF. Together with reference TRBV5-1 and TRBJ1-6, the CDR3 gives the full variable domain: KAGVTQTPRYLIKTRGQQVTLSCSPISGHRSVSWYQQTPGQGLQFLFEYFSETQRNKGNFPGRFSGRQFSNSRSEMNVSTLELGDSALYLCASSLWGDRGSSPLHFGNGTRLTVT.

The rearrangement uses TRBV9 and TRBJ2-3, with D possibly being TRBD2 (6 bases). Germline V gene sequence: CDR1 SGDLS, CDR2 YYNGEE. V was trimmed by 3 bases and J by 3 bases, leaving 17 bases between them. This CDR3 is built from 16 residues. CDR3 DNA sequence: TGTGCCAGCAGCGGCCGGGACTCCGCGAGAACAGATACGCAGTATTTT. Translating gives CASSGRDSARTDTQYF.

This chain joins TRBV7-9 and TRBJ2-5, with D perhaps TRBD1 (6 bases). The CDR3 has 15 residues. Germline CDR1 SEHNR, CDR2 FQNEAQ (reference sequence). The V and J ends lost 7 bases and 4 bases respectively, with 19 bases between them. For the CDR3, the DNA is TGTGCCAGCAACCCTTCAGGGCCAGGGGTAGAGACCCAGTACTTC. Translation gives CASNPSGPGVETQYF. The complete variable domain, with remaining parts taken from reference TRBV7-9 and TRBJ2-5, reads DTGVSQNPRHKITKRGQNVTFRCDPISEHNRLYWYRQTLGQGPEFLTYFQNEAQLEKSRLLSDRFSAERPKGSFSTLEIQRTEQGDSAMYLCASNPSGPGVETQYFGPGTRLLVL.

This chain connects TRBV15 to TRBJ2-2, with 11 positions matching TRBD2. CDR3 size: 17 residues. Trimming at V came to 3 bases and at J to 1 base, leaving 4 bases not matched to a gene. Germline V gene sequence: CDR1 LNHNV, CDR2 YYDKDF (reference sequence). The CDR3 is CATSSAGLAVNTGELFF. The CDR3 nucleotides read TGTGCCACCAGCAGCGCGGGACTAGCGGTGAACACCGGGGAGCTGTTTTTT.